Following are 5 T cell receptor beta chains from one sample sequenced in a study of T cell responses to AZD1222 COVID-19 vaccine. Sequencing was performed with immunoSEQ multiplex PCR; in TCRdb, only in-frame clones are kept and a portion is missing. The sample has 65,000 to 80,000 clones; 92% are singletons. The sample consisted of peripheral blood, taken on day 0 of MenACWY control vaccination. The receptor set was obtained from an adult in good health.

The chain is built from TRBV6-5 and TRBJ1-1; D remains ambiguous. The CDR3 is 14 amino acids. Germline V gene data show CDR1 as MNHEY and CDR2 as SVGAGI. V lost 0 bases, J lost 1 base, and 6 bases lay in between. This chain's CDR3 is CASSYSRRNTEAFF. The CDR3, as DNA: TGTGCCAGCAGTTACTCCAGGAGGAACACTGAAGCTTTCTTT.

The V call is TRBV9, the J call TRBJ2-7; 16 positions agree with TRBD2. CDR1 is SGDLS and CDR2 is YYNGEE in the germline V gene. V shed 3 bases, J shed 4 bases, and the junction held 10 bases outside the gene matches. The CDR3 totals 18 residues. CDR3 protein: CASSAGTSGGAQYYEQYF. CDR3 in DNA: TGTGCCAGCAGCGCAGGGACTAGCGGGGGGGCCCAGTATTACGAGCAGTACTTC. Using reference TRBV9 and TRBJ2-7 for the parts outside the CDR3, the full variable domain is DSGVTQTPKHLITATGQRVTLRCSPRSGDLSVYWYQQSLDQGLQFLIQYYNGEERAKGNILERFSAQQFPDLHSELNLSSLELGDSALYFCASSAGTSGGAQYYEQYFGPGTRLTVT.

The CDR3 DNA reads as TGTGCCTGGGAAGACGGCCTCTTAGCCAAAAACATTCAGTACTTC. Translating gives CAWEDGLLAKNIQYF. The chain employs TRBV30 and TRBJ2-4, with unresolved D. Germline CDR1 reads GTSNPN; CDR2 reads SVGIG (reference sequence). Trimming took off 5 bases at V and 0 bases at J, with 14 bases between the two ends. The CDR3 is made up of 15 amino acids.

In the case of this clone: A junction boundary mismatches the germline segment, possibly from a read error. The rearrangement joins TRBV7-2 to TRBJ1-2; 7 positions agree with TRBD1. The CDR3 has 15 residues. Germline V gene lookup returns CDR1 SGHTA and CDR2 FQGNSA. The CDR3 loop is CASRLDAQGGYGYTF. CDR3 nucleotides: TGTGCCAGCCGCTTAGATGCCCAGGGGGGATATGGCTACACCTTC.

The chain links TRBV28 to TRBJ2-5, with D unclear. This CDR3 spans 13 amino acids. CDR1 and CDR2 (germline): MDHEN, SYDVKM. V lost 3 bases and J lost 0, with 5 bases in between. Here the CDR3 reads CASSLAYQETQYF. CDR3 sequence (DNA): TGTGCCAGCAGTTTGGCGTACCAAGAGACCCAGTACTTC.